Shown below are 3 T cell receptor beta chains from a single sample sequenced in a study of T cell clones after liver transplantation. Assay used: immunoSEQ multiplex PCR; TCRdb lists only in-frame clones, some missing. The table includes approximately 51,000 clones, 86% detected once. Material: CD8+ T cells from blood, obtained 12 months after liver transplant. The receptors derive from a human patient who received a liver transplant. Some of these T cells may belong to the graft donor.

The chain links TRBV18 to TRBJ2-7, with no clear D. The germline gives CDR1 KGHSH, CDR2 LQKENI. The CDR3 is 13 residues long. The V gene lost 0 bases and the J gene lost 2 bases, with 5 bases spanning the gap. The CDR3 spells CASSPPSAYEQYF. CDR3 sequence (DNA): TGTGCCAGCTCACCACCGTCAGCCTACGAGCAGTACTTC.

The J gene is TRBJ2-3, the V gene TRBV7-2; D may be TRBD2 (6 bases). In germline, CDR1 is SGHTA, CDR2 FQGNSA. The ends were cut back, 4 bases at V and 5 bases at J, with 7 bases in the middle. CDR3 length equals 12 residues. CDR3 sequence reads: CASSSGGDTQYF. For the CDR3, the DNA is TGTGCCAGCAGCTCCGGGGGAGATACGCAGTATTTT.

The chain couples TRBV6-5 to TRBJ1-1; D is possibly TRBD1 (6 bases). V lost 2 bases and J lost 2, with 12 bases in between. Germline CDR1 and CDR2: MNHEY and SVGAGI. CDR3 length: 15 residues. CDR3 DNA: TGTGCCAGCAGTTACGGGCGAGGGGGTAACACTGAAGCTTTCTTT. Translation: CASSYGRGGNTEAFF.